This T cell receptor beta chain came from a study of neurological immune-mediated disorders. Across the study: Multiple sclerosis patients numbered some 35, of whom around 30 were relapsing-remitting and 3 secondary progressive.

As for time point: longitudinal time-point 3. The cDNA was synthesized by 5'RACE incorporating 10-nucleotide random UMIs. TCRdb re-called the 5' RACE reads with MiXCR, one entry per CDR3 protein. The sample includes about 84,000 distinct CDR3 sequences, 4.3% of them seen just once. Many counts were recorded for this clonotype. The CDR3 consists of 18 residues. Germline loops: CDR1 SEHNR, CDR2 FQNEAQ (reference sequence). V was shortened by 2 bases and J by 5 bases, with 24 bases between the two germline ends. The rearrangement links TRBV7-9 to TRBJ2-5; no definite D call. The clonotype comes from a woman in her sixties with multiple sclerosis. Sequencing was performed on PBMCs. The CDR3 is CASSLPAPDKALTETQYF. CDR3 coding DNA: TGTGCCAGCAGCTTACCCGCCCCAGACAAAGCCTTGACGGAGACCCAGTACTTC.